Listed below are T cell receptor beta chains from one sample, sequenced in a study of blood T cell repertoires in COVID-19. Profiling relied on immunoSEQ multiplex PCR, and the TCRdb table lists in-frame clones only, not all of them. The sample lists 150,000 to 200,000 clones, about 89% occurring once. Sequencing was performed on PBMCs or T cells enriched from blood (not recorded which). These receptors were collected from a woman younger than 35 who had recovered from COVID-19. Both conserved end residues are part of each CDR3. A D gene is named only where the DNA matches it firmly. For some rows the clone size is stated as once, few or many, or as a class when expanded; others skip it.

DNA: TGTGCCAGCAGCTCCACCGACTCTGGCTACACCTTC; CDR3: CASSSTDSGYTF; D: .; J: TRBJ1-2; size: .; V: TRBV28
DNA: TGTGCCAGCAGCCAAGACTTGGCTCCGTCGATCAATGAGCAGTTCTTC; CDR3: CASSQDLAPSINEQFF; D: .; J: TRBJ2-1; size: .; V: TRBV3-1/TRBV3-2
DNA: TGTGCCAGTAGTAGACCCACAGGGGCGCGCAATCAGCCCCAGCATTTT; CDR3: CASSRPTGARNQPQHF; D: TRBD1; J: TRBJ1-5; size: .; V: TRBV19
DNA: TGTGCCAGCAGCTCCAGGGATTATCACACTGAAGCTTTCTTT; CDR3: CASSSRDYHTEAFF; D: .; J: TRBJ1-1; size: .; V: TRBV7-6
DNA: TGTGCCAGCAGCTTGTTCGGGGGTATGAACACTGAAGCTTTCTTT; CDR3: CASSLFGGMNTEAFF; D: .; J: TRBJ1-1; size: .; V: TRBV5-4
DNA: TGTGCCAGCAGGGTCCCGATCGGAGATACGCAGTATTTT; CDR3: CASRVPIGDTQYF; D: .; J: TRBJ2-3; size: .; V: TRBV6-4
DNA: TGTGCCAGCAGTGAGGGGCAGGGCTTGTCTAACTATGGCTACACCTTC; CDR3: CASSEGQGLSNYGYTF; D: .; J: TRBJ1-2; size: .; V: TRBV6-1
DNA: TGCGCCAGCAGCCCAAGTCGGACAGGGAACGAGCAGTACTTC; CDR3: CASSPSRTGNEQYF; D: TRBD1; J: TRBJ2-7; size: .; V: TRBV5-1
DNA: TGTGCCAGCAGCTTAGATTTAAGCGGGGCTCAGCCCCAGCATTTT; CDR3: CASSLDLSGAQPQHF; D: .; J: TRBJ1-5; size: .; V: TRBV7-2
DNA: TGCAGTGCTAGTGAGACGGACTACTATGGCTACACCTTC; CDR3: CSASETDYYGYTF; D: .; J: TRBJ1-2; size: .; V: TRBV20-1
DNA: TGTGCCTGGAGTGAGGACTTCAATGAGCAGTTCTTC; CDR3: CAWSEDFNEQFF; D: .; J: TRBJ2-1; size: .; V: TRBV30
DNA: TGTGCCAGCAGCTCAGGGGGCCCAGAGACCCAGTACTTC; CDR3: CASSSGGPETQYF; D: TRBD1; J: TRBJ2-5; size: .; V: TRBV11-2
DNA: TGTGCCAGCAGCCCTGCACTAGGGACCGGGGAGCTGTTTTTT; CDR3: CASSPALGTGELFF; D: .; J: TRBJ2-2; size: .; V: TRBV7-3
DNA: TGTGCCAGTACTACCGTGTGGGCAGATTTGAACACTGAAGCTTTCTTT; CDR3: CASTTVWADLNTEAFF; D: .; J: TRBJ1-1; size: .; V: TRBV19
DNA: TGTGCCAGCAGCGTAGCGGACAGGGCCGTACCGTTATATGGCTACACCTTC; CDR3: CASSVADRAVPLYGYTF; D: TRBD1; J: TRBJ1-2; size: .; V: TRBV9
DNA: TGTGCCAGCAGTTCGCGCCAGGGGAATCAGCCCCAGCATTTT; CDR3: CASSSRQGNQPQHF; D: .; J: TRBJ1-5; size: .; V: TRBV7-2
DNA: TGCGCCAGCAGCATGGACCCGAGTAACACTGAAGCTTTCTTT; CDR3: CASSMDPSNTEAFF; D: .; J: TRBJ1-1; size: .; V: TRBV5-1
DNA: TGTGCCACCAGCGGGGGACAGGGGGCAAACACTGAAGCTTTCTTT; CDR3: CATSGGQGANTEAFF; D: TRBD1; J: TRBJ1-1; size: .; V: TRBV24-1
DNA: TGCGCCAGCAGCCGAGGACTAGCGGGGGAGCGATGGCAGTTCTTC; CDR3: CASSRGLAGERWQFF; D: TRBD2; J: TRBJ2-1; size: .; V: TRBV4-1
DNA: TGTGCCTGGAGCCCGGGACTAGCGGGGGATGAGCAGTTCTTC; CDR3: CAWSPGLAGDEQFF; D: TRBD2; J: TRBJ2-1; size: .; V: TRBV30
DNA: TGTGCCAGCAGTGAAGCGGGGACAGGGGGAGCTTTCTTT; CDR3: CASSEAGTGGAFF; D: TRBD1; J: TRBJ1-1; size: .; V: TRBV6-1
DNA: TGTGCCAGCAGCAGAGCCGGGACAGGGGGCACTGAAGCTTTCTTT; CDR3: CASSRAGTGGTEAFF; D: TRBD1; J: TRBJ1-1; size: .; V: TRBV9
DNA: TGTGCCAGCAGTAACGAGGGGGCGAAAAGTAATGGCTACACCTTC; CDR3: CASSNEGAKSNGYTF; D: TRBD1; J: TRBJ1-2; size: .; V: TRBV2
DNA: TGTGCCAGCAGTGAATCAGGTCCAACCTATGGCTACACCTTC; CDR3: CASSESGPTYGYTF; D: .; J: TRBJ1-2; size: .; V: TRBV25-1
DNA: TGTGCCAGCAGCGTTACAGGGGCTCGAGAGACCCAGTACTTC; CDR3: CASSVTGARETQYF; D: TRBD1; J: TRBJ2-5; size: .; V: TRBV27
DNA: TGTGCCATACAGGGTGACATGAACACTGAAGCTTTCTTT; CDR3: CAIQGDMNTEAFF; D: .; J: TRBJ1-1; size: .; V: TRBV10-3
DNA: TGTGCCAGCAGCGGGGCTCCGGGACAGGGGTATTCACCCCTCCACTTT; CDR3: CASSGAPGQGYSPLHF; D: TRBD1; J: TRBJ1-6; size: .; V: TRBV9
DNA: TGTGCCAGCAGCGCGGAGGACGGATCTAACTATGGCTACACCTTC; CDR3: CASSAEDGSNYGYTF; D: .; J: TRBJ1-2; size: .; V: TRBV7-2
DNA: TGTGCCTGGAGGGAGTCCGTCAGAGATACGCAGTATTTT; CDR3: CAWRESVRDTQYF; D: .; J: TRBJ2-3; size: .; V: TRBV30
DNA: TGCGCCAGCAGCAGGGTCCAGGGGAGAAGTTGGGGCTACACCTTC; CDR3: CASSRVQGRSWGYTF; D: .; J: TRBJ1-2; size: .; V: TRBV5-1
DNA: TGTGCCAGCAGTTTAGGGCAGGGGCACTACGAGCAGTACTTC; CDR3: CASSLGQGHYEQYF; D: .; J: TRBJ2-7; size: once; V: TRBV27
DNA: TGTGCCAGCAGCCCCCCAGGGAACACTGAAGCTTTCTTT; CDR3: CASSPPGNTEAFF; D: .; J: TRBJ1-1; size: .; V: TRBV3-1/TRBV3-2
DNA: TGTGCCAGCTCACCAGGAGGGGGCGAAAATCAGCCCCAGCATTTT; CDR3: CASSPGGGENQPQHF; D: TRBD1; J: TRBJ1-5; size: .; V: TRBV18
DNA: TGTGCCAGCAGCGAACGGGGGGCGCGTGGAACAGATACGCAGTATTTT; CDR3: CASSERGARGTDTQYF; D: .; J: TRBJ2-3; size: .; V: TRBV9
DNA: TGTGCCAGTAGTATTACAGCGACAGGGGCTCTACGCTACGAGCAGTACTTC; CDR3: CASSITATGALRYEQYF; D: TRBD1; J: TRBJ2-7; size: .; V: TRBV19
DNA: TGCAGTGCTAGTAGGACAGGGGGTCAGCCCCAGCATTTT; CDR3: CSASRTGGQPQHF; D: TRBD1; J: TRBJ1-5; size: .; V: TRBV20-1
DNA: TGTGCCAGCAGCCCCAGGGCAGGGGCTGATGGCTACACCTTC; CDR3: CASSPRAGADGYTF; D: .; J: TRBJ1-2; size: .; V: TRBV7-9
DNA: TGTGCCAGCAGCGTAGTTGAGGGGGCGGGACAGCCCCAGCATTTT; CDR3: CASSVVEGAGQPQHF; D: TRBD1; J: TRBJ1-5; size: .; V: TRBV9
DNA: TGTGCCAGCAGCCCGAGCGGTACCGGGGAGCTGTTTTTT; CDR3: CASSPSGTGELFF; D: .; J: TRBJ2-2; size: .; V: TRBV7-3
DNA: TGTGCCAGCAGTTACGGGACACCGAACTATGGCTACACCTTC; CDR3: CASSYGTPNYGYTF; D: .; J: TRBJ1-2; size: .; V: TRBV6-5
DNA: TGCGCCAGCAGCTTGGGACGGGGACTAGCGGGGGCCCAAGAGACCCAGTACTTC; CDR3: CASSLGRGLAGAQETQYF; D: TRBD2; J: TRBJ2-5; size: .; V: TRBV5-1
DNA: TGTGCCAGCAGCTTAGGGTTGGCGAGGGATGAGCAGTTCTTC; CDR3: CASSLGLARDEQFF; D: .; J: TRBJ2-1; size: .; V: TRBV13
DNA: TGCGCCAGCAGGCCGGGACTAGAGAAAAACATTCAGTACTTC; CDR3: CASRPGLEKNIQYF; D: TRBD2; J: TRBJ2-4; size: .; V: TRBV4-1
DNA: TGCGCCAGCAGCTATCGACAGGGGAGTCAAAGTGGCACTGAAGCTTTCTTT; CDR3: CASSYRQGSQSGTEAFF; D: TRBD1; J: TRBJ1-1; size: once; V: TRBV10-1
DNA: TGTGCCAGCAGCTTTTCCGCGACAGGAGGCAATCAGCCCCAGCATTTT; CDR3: CASSFSATGGNQPQHF; D: .; J: TRBJ1-5; size: .; V: TRBV11-2
DNA: TGTGCCAGCAGCCAAGAAGGGAGGGGTGAAGCTTTCTTT; CDR3: CASSQEGRGEAFF; D: .; J: TRBJ1-1; size: once; V: TRBV14
DNA: TGTGCCAGCAGCCCTAGGTGGGGAGAACTCAATGAGCAGTTCTTC; CDR3: CASSPRWGELNEQFF; D: .; J: TRBJ2-1; size: .; V: TRBV11-3
DNA: TGTGCCAGCAGCTTAGATTTGCGGACACCTTATGGCTACACCTTC; CDR3: CASSLDLRTPYGYTF; D: .; J: TRBJ1-2; size: .; V: TRBV7-8
DNA: TGTGCCAGCAGCCGAACAGGCCTAGCGAGGGAAGAGACCCAGTACTTC; CDR3: CASSRTGLAREETQYF; D: .; J: TRBJ2-5; size: .; V: TRBV2
DNA: TGTGCCAGCAGCGAGCGGGGAACCCAGCCCCAGCATTTT; CDR3: CASSERGTQPQHF; D: .; J: TRBJ1-5; size: .; V: TRBV3-1/TRBV3-2
DNA: TGTGCCAGCAGCTTTCAGAGGACAGACTACTATGGCTACACCTTC; CDR3: CASSFQRTDYYGYTF; D: .; J: TRBJ1-2; size: .; V: TRBV7-8
DNA: TGTGCCAGCAGCTCCACAGACGCCACATCAAGCTCTGGAAACACCATATATTTT; CDR3: CASSSTDATSSSGNTIYF; D: .; J: TRBJ1-3; size: once; V: TRBV11-2
DNA: TGTGCCAGCTCTTTTGGGGGGTTGACCTACGAGCAGTACTTC; CDR3: CASSFGGLTYEQYF; D: .; J: TRBJ2-7; size: .; V: TRBV11-2
DNA: TGTGCCAGCAGCGTAGGACAGAACTCTGGAAACACCATATATTTT; CDR3: CASSVGQNSGNTIYF; D: .; J: TRBJ1-3; size: .; V: TRBV9
DNA: TGTGCCAGCAGTCCCAATAGGGAGGAGACCCAGTACTTC; CDR3: CASSPNREETQYF; D: .; J: TRBJ2-5; size: .; V: TRBV12-3/TRBV12-4
DNA: TGTGCCAGCAGTTTCGCGTTCGGTCAGCCCCAGCATTTT; CDR3: CASSFAFGQPQHF; D: .; J: TRBJ1-5; size: .; V: TRBV12-3/TRBV12-4
DNA: TGTGCCAGCAGCTTGGCTAATCGAGGTGAGCAGTTCTTC; CDR3: CASSLANRGEQFF; D: .; J: TRBJ2-1; size: .; V: TRBV5-5
DNA: TGTGCCAGCAGCCTTCAGGGGCAGCCCCAGCATTTT; CDR3: CASSLQGQPQHF; D: .; J: TRBJ1-5; size: .; V: TRBV28
DNA: TGTGCCAGCAGCGTGGGGACTACTCGGGAGACCCAGTACTTC; CDR3: CASSVGTTRETQYF; D: TRBD2; J: TRBJ2-5; size: .; V: TRBV9
DNA: TGTGCCAGCAGCCCGGGACAGGGGACGTCGAACTATGGCTACACCTTC; CDR3: CASSPGQGTSNYGYTF; D: TRBD1; J: TRBJ1-2; size: .; V: TRBV9